The text below deals with one TCR beta chain. The sample is drawn from a study of T cell responses to AZD1222 COVID-19 vaccine. The CDR3 is made up of 11 amino acids. V shed 5 bases and J shed 1 base, with 3 bases lying between them. From germline, CDR1 is SEHNR and CDR2 FQNEAQ (reference sequence). TCRdb's copy holds only in-frame clones and misses some; the assay was immunoSEQ multiplex PCR. The data hold 100,000 or so clones, with more than 75% observed a single time. The clonotype comes from an adult in good health. Here the sequenced sample was peripheral blood, taken on day 0 of AZD1222 vaccination. The chain employs TRBV7-9 and TRBJ2-7; D unresolved. CDR3 sequence reads: CASSLSYEQYF. The CDR3 bases are TGTGCCAGCAGCCTTTCCTACGAGCAGTACTTC.